The entry below gives a single T cell receptor beta chain sequence along with its context. The data stem from a study of cytomegalovirus exposure and HLA in healthy donors. The primer mix had 60 Vbeta and 13 Jbeta primers. Some clones are missing from TCRdb's copy, which holds only in-frame ones; the method was immunoSEQ multiplex PCR. This repertoire shows about 210,000 clones, approximately 83% found once; its top ten account for about 9.4%. The CDR3 is 15 residues long. Deletions cut 5 bases from V and 8 bases from J, with 21 bases between. In germline, CDR1 is SGHTA, CDR2 FQGNSA. What was sequenced was PBMCs. The chain joins TRBV7-2 to TRBJ1-2, with D maybe TRBD1 (5 bases). The sequence derives from a woman aged 50 to 65 in good health and CMV-seropositive. CDR3 residues: CASSQRRGNPGGYTF. The CDR3 DNA follows: TGTGCCAGCAGCCAGAGGAGGGGAAACCCCGGCGGCTACACCTTC.